The 8 T cell receptor beta chains presented below share a single source sample, sequenced in a study of T-cell memory formation after mild COVID-19 (dated by TCRdb to about 2021). The library was made by 5' RACE. These reads were obtained on an Illumina NovaSeq 6000. The public reads were reprocessed in TCRdb via fastp at Q25 and MiXCR, keeping in-frame beta chains. Records with the same CDR3 protein are collapsed into one entry carrying the most frequent genes and DNA. The sample records fewer than 95,000 distinct CDR3 sequences, about 15% of which are singletons. The ten largest clonotypes hold under 45% of the sample. The sequenced sample was PBMCs or a T cell subset sorted from them (not recorded which). The origin of the receptors is a man aged 18 to 29 who had mild COVID-19 (a few samples of this study predate the infection). The sample titles of this study are shuffled in the database, so cell type and time point are left out; the donor was told from shared clones.

The chain couples TRBV27 to TRBJ1-5; D is undetermined. V shed 5 bases and J shed 4 bases, with 9 bases lying between them. The CDR3 has 13 residues. The germline V gene has CDR1 MNHEY and CDR2 SMNVEV (reference sequence). CDR3: CASSPSKNQPQHF. The CDR3, as DNA: TGTGCCAGCAGTCCCTCTAAGAATCAGCCCCAGCATTTT.

This clonotype has just a few counts. This chain joins TRBV7-9 and TRBJ1-1; weak D call: TRBD1 (5 bases). This CDR3 spans 16 amino acids. From germline, CDR1 is SEHNR and CDR2 FQNEAQ (reference sequence). The ends were cut back, 5 bases at V and 3 bases at J, with 19 bases in the middle. CDR3 sequence: CASSQGRTQPYTEAFF. The CDR3 DNA reads as TGTGCCAGCAGCCAAGGTAGGACACAACCCTACACTGAAGCTTTCTTT.

This clonotype was found a few times. The chain combines TRBV7-2 with TRBJ2-7, with 7 bases matching TRBD1. CDR1 and CDR2 (germline): SGHTA, FQGNSA. The CDR3 loop spans 16 amino acids. The junction had 12 bases not matched to a gene; V was cut back by 4 bases and J by 3 bases. The CDR3 region is CASSSFRTGADYEQYF. CDR3 in DNA: TGTGCCAGCAGCTCCTTCCGGACAGGAGCGGACTACGAGCAGTACTTC.

This clonotype is medium-sized in the sample. The gene calls are TRBV19 and TRBJ1-2; maybe TRBD1 (5 bases). Trimming cost V 10 bases and J 3 bases, with 18 bases left between them. CDR1 and CDR2 from the germline V gene are LNHDA and SQIVND (reference sequence). This CDR3 is 14 amino acids long. The CDR3 loop reads CATAVDSGYYGYTF. The DNA for the CDR3 is TGTGCCACCGCGGTTGACTCAGGGTACTATGGCTACACCTTC.

The CDR3 spells CASSLQLNPNTEAFF. The CDR3 DNA is TGTGCCAGCAGTTTGCAGCTGAACCCGAACACTGAAGCTTTCTTT. The V and J genes are TRBV12-3 or TRBV12-4 and TRBJ1-1; D ambiguous. The CDR3 has 15 amino acids. Trimming stripped 3 bases from V and 1 base from J, with 12 bases between.

This clonotype was counted between two and nine times. The genes are TRBV5-1 and TRBJ2-1; weak D call: TRBD1 (5 bases). The CDR3 runs 16 residues. Germline CDR1 SGHRS, CDR2 YFSETQ. The germline V and J ends were trimmed by 2 bases and 4 bases, with 16 bases remaining between them. The CDR3 DNA follows: TGCGCCAGCAGCTTCAGGGCCCCGTCAGAATACAATGAGCAGTTCTTC. Translation: CASSFRAPSEYNEQFF.

This clonotype has more than one count but fewer than ten. This chain connects TRBV27 to TRBJ1-5; no clear D. The ends were cut back, 4 bases at V and 7 bases at J, with 11 bases in the middle. Germline lookup yields CDR1 MNHEY and CDR2 SMNVEV (reference sequence). The CDR3 consists of 13 residues. CDR3 amino acids: CASSSSPPQPQHF. CDR3 in DNA: TGTGCCAGCAGTTCTTCTCCACCCCAGCCCCAGCATTTT.

Only a few counts were recorded for this clonotype. The J gene is TRBJ2-2, the V gene TRBV21-1; TRBD1, the D gene given by the table, was not confirmed from the DNA. TRBV21-1 is noted as a pseudogene. The CDR3 has 13 residues. The CDR3 DNA is TGTGCCAGCACCCTGAGGCGGGGCGGGGAGCTGTTTTTT. As protein: CASTLRRGGELFF.